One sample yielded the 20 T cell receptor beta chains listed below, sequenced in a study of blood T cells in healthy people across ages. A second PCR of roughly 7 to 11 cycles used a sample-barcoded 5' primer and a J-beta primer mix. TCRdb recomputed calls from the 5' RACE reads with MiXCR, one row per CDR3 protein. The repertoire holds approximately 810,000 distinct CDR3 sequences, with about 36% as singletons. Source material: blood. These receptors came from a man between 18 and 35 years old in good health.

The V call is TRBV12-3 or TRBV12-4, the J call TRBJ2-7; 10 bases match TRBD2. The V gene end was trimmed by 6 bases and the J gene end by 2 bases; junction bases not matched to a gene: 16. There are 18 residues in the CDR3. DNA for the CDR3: TGTGCCAGCAGCCCAGTCGTGTCCCTAGCGGGGGATCCCTACGAGCAGTACTTC. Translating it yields CASSPVVSLAGDPYEQYF.

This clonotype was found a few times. The CDR3 bases are TGTGCCACCTTCCCCGGGTCCGCTATAACCGGGAAGGAAAAACTGTTTTTT. Translating gives CATFPGSAITGKEKLFF. J is TRBJ1-4 and V is TRBV7-6; D is unclear. Germline V gene data show CDR1 as SGHVS and CDR2 as FNYEAQ. CDR3 length equals 17 residues. V dropped 10 bases and J dropped 8 bases, with 29 bases sitting between them.

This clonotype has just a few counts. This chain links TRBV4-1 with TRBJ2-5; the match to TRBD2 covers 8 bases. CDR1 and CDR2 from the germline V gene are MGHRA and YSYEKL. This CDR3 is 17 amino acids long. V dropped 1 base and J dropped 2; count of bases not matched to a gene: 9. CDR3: CASSQAVAGGPQETQYF. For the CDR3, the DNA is TGCGCCAGCAGCCAAGCGGTGGCGGGGGGCCCACAAGAGACCCAGTACTTC.

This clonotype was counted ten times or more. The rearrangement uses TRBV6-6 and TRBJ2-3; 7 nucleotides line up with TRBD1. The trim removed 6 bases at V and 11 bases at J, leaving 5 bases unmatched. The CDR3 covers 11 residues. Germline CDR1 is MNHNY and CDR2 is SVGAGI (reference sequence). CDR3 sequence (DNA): TGTGCCAGCAGATACAGGGGTGGGCAGTATTTT. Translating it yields CASRYRGGQYF.

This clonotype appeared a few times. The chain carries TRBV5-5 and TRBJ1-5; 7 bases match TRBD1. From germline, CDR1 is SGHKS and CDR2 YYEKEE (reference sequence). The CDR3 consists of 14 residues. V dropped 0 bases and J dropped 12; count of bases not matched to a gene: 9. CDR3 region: CASSLAGGVDVQHF. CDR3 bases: TGTGCCAGCAGCTTGGCAGGGGGTGTTGATGTCCAGCATTTT.

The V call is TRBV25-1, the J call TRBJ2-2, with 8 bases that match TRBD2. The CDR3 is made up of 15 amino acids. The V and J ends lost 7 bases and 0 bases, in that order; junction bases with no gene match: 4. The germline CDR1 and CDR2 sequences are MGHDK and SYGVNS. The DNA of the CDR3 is TGTGCCAGCAAAGCGGGGGATACGAACACCGGGGAGCTGTTTTTT. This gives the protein CASKAGDTNTGELFF.

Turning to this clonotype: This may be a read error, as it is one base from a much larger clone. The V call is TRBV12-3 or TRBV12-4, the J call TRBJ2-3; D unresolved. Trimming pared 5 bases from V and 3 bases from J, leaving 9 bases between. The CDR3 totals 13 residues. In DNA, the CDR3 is TGTGCCAGCAGTGTAGAGGCGACAGATACGCAGTATTTT. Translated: CASSVEATDTQYF.

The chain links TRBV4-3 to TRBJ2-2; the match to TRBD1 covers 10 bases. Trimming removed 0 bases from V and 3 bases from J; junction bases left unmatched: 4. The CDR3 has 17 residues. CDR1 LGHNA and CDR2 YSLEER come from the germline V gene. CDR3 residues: CASSQDIGTGDTGELFF. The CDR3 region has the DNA TGCGCCAGCAGCCAAGATATCGGGACAGGGGACACCGGGGAGCTGTTTTTT.

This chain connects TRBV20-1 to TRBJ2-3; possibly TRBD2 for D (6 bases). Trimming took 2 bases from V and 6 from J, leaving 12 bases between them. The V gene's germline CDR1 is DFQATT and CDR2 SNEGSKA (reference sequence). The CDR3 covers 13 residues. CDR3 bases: TGCAGTGCTAGAAAATCGGGGGTGGATACGCAGTATTTT. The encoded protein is CSARKSGVDTQYF.

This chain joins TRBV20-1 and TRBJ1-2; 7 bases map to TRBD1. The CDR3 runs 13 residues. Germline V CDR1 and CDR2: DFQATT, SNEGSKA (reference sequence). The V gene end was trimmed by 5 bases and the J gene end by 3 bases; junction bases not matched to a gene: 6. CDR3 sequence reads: CSASQDRHYGYTF. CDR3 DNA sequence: TGCAGTGCTTCCCAGGACAGGCACTATGGCTACACCTTC.

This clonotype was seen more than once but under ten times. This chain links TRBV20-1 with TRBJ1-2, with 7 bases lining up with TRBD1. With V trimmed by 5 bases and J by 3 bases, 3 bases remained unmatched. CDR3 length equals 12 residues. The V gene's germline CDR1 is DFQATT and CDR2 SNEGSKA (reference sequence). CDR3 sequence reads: CSAPDRHYGYTF. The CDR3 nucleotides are TGCAGTGCTCCGGACAGGCACTATGGCTACACCTTC.

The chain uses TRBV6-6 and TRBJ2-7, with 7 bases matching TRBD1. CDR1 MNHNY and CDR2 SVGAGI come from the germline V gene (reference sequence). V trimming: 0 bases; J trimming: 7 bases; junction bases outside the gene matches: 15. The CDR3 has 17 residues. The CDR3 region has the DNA TGTGCCAGCAGTTACTCAGTCGACAGGGTAACCTACAATGAGCAGTACTTC. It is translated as CASSYSVDRVTYNEQYF.

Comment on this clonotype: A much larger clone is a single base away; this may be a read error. DNA of the CDR3: TGTGCCATCCAGAACGTGGGGGGGACAGGGGCTTACGAGCAGTTCTTC. Protein sequence: CAIQNVGGTGAYEQFF. The V call is TRBV10-3, the J call TRBJ2-1; 10 nucleotides line up with TRBD1. Losses at the gene ends were 8 bases for V and 10 bases for J; bases not matched to a gene: 17. Germline CDR1 ENHRY, CDR2 SYGVKD. This CDR3 region has 16 residues.

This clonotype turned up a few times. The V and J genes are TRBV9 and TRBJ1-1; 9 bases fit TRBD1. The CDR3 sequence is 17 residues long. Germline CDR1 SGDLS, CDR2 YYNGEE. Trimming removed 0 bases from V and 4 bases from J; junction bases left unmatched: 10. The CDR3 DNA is TGTGCCAGCAGCGTAGCGGGGACCGGGACAGGGTGCACTGAAGCTTTCTTT. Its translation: CASSVAGTGTGCTEAFF.

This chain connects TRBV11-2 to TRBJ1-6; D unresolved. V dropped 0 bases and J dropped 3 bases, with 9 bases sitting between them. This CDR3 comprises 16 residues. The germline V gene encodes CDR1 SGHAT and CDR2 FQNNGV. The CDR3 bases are TGTGCCAGCAGCTTAGAAGCGGATTACTATAATTCACCCCTCCACTTT. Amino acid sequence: CASSLEADYYNSPLHF.

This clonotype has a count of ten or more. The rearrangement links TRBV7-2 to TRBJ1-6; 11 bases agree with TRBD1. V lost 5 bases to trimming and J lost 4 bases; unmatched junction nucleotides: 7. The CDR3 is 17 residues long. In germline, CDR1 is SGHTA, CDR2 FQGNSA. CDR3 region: CASSPSGQGVYNSPLHF. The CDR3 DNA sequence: TGTGCCAGCAGCCCGTCGGGACAGGGGGTATATAATTCACCCCTCCACTTT.

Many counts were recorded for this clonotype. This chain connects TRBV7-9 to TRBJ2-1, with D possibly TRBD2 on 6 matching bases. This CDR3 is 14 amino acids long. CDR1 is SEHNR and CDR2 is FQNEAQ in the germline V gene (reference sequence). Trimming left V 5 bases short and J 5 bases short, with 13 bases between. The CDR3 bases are TGTGCCAGCAGCGGGACCAGGACTAACAATGAGCAGTTCTTC. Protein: CASSGTRTNNEQFF.

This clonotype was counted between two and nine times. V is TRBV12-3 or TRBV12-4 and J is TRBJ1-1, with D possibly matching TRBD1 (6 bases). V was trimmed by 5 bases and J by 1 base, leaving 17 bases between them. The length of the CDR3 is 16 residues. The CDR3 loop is CASSPIWGRKNTEAFF. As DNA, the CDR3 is TGTGCCAGCAGTCCGATTTGGGGGCGGAAGAACACTGAAGCTTTCTTT.

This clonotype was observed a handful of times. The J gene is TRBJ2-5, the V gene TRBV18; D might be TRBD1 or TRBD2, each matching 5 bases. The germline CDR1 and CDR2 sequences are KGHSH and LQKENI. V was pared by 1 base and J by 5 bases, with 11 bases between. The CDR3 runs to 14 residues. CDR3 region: CASSPLDEGETQYF. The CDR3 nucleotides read TGTGCCAGCTCACCACTCGACGAGGGGGAGACCCAGTACTTC.

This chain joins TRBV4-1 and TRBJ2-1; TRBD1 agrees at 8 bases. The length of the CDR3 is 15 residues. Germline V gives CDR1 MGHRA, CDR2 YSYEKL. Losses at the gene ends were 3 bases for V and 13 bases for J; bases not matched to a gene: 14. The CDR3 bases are TGCGCCAGCAGCCAGAGGACAGGGTCGGGAGAGACCCAGTTCTTC. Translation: CASSQRTGSGETQFF.